A selection of T cell receptor beta chains follows, all from one sample in a study of T cells in Graves' hyperthyroidism and ophthalmopathy. TCRdb reprocessed the multiplex PCR reads via MiXCR and lists one record per CDR3 protein. This sample yields around 340,000 distinct CDR3 sequences, of which around 20% are seen a single time; over 45% belongs to the top ten. The sample was blood. These receptors were obtained from a woman aged 45 to 65 with Graves' hyperthyroidism. Each CDR3 is given with its conserved first and last residue. D genes are given only for firm matches. The size field is filled for only some rows; it gives once, few, many or a size class.

j_call | clone_size | d_call | v_call | cdr3_nt | cdr3_aa
TRBJ2-7 | many | TRBD1 | TRBV2 | TGTGCCAGCAGACCGGGACAGGGGTTGTACGAGCAGTACTTC | CASRPGQGLYEQYF
TRBJ1-5 | few | - | TRBV18 | TGTGCCAGCTCATCCCAGGGTGGAGGCAATCAGCCCCAGCATTTT | CASSSQGGGNQPQHF
TRBJ2-7 | many | - | TRBV28 | TGTGCCAGCAGTTTTGGGGGACTGCCCTACGAGCAGTACTTC | CASSFGGLPYEQYF
TRBJ1-3 | many | - | TRBV10-3 | TGTGCCATCAAACCGGGACTCCTCTCTGGAAACACCATATATTTT | CAIKPGLLSGNTIYF
TRBJ2-1 | - | TRBD2 | TRBV5-1 | TGCGCCAGCAGTGCTCCCGGGACTAGCTACAATGAGCAGTTCTTC | CASSAPGTSYNEQFF
TRBJ2-5 | - | TRBD2 | TRBV28 | TGTGCCAGCGCCCCACAAGGGACTAGCGGGAAAGTGGGGGCGGAGACCCAGTACTTC | CASAPQGTSGKVGAETQYF
TRBJ2-7 | many | - | TRBV25-1 | TGTGCCAGCACGCAGGGGTTTGCGTCTGCCTACGAGCAGTACTTC | CASTQGFASAYEQYF
TRBJ2-7 | many | - | TRBV28 | TGTGCCAGCAAAGGGGGGGGACCAATTACCTACGAGCAGTACTTC | CASKGGGPITYEQYF
TRBJ2-7 | many | TRBD2 | TRBV20-1 | TGCAGTGCAATTCCGGGACTAGCGGTTAACACACCCTCCTACGAGCAGTACTTC | CSAIPGLAVNTPSYEQYF
TRBJ1-3 | many | - | TRBV7-9 | TGTGCCAGCAGCTCCGGAAACACCATATATTTT | CASSSGNTIYF
TRBJ2-1 | many | TRBD2 | TRBV18 | TGTGCCAGCTCACCACCTCTAGCGGGGAATGAGCAGTTCTTC | CASSPPLAGNEQFF
TRBJ2-5 | few | TRBD2 | TRBV12-3/TRBV12-4 | TGTGCCAGCACCGGCTCGGGGGGAGGGACCCAGTACTTC | CASTGSGGGTQYF
TRBJ2-1 | many | TRBD2 | TRBV12-3/TRBV12-4 | TGTGCCAGCGGGATAGCGGGAGTCTACAATGAGCAGTTCTTC | CASGIAGVYNEQFF
TRBJ2-1 | many | - | TRBV7-9 | TGTGCCAGCAGCTTACGACGGGTGTGGGACCGGAATGAGCAGTTCTTC | CASSLRRVWDRNEQFF
TRBJ1-6 | - | TRBD1 | TRBV20-1 | TGCAGTGCTCGGACCGACGACAGGGGCGGATATAATTCACCCCTCCACTTT | CSARTDDRGGYNSPLHF
TRBJ1-2 | few | - | TRBV28 | TGTGCCAGCAGTTTCGCGCTCGGGGCTGGCTACACCTTC | CASSFALGAGYTF
TRBJ1-6 | many | - | TRBV3-1 | TGTGCCAGCAGCCAAGGGGGGGATTCACCCCTCCACTTT | CASSQGGDSPLHF
TRBJ1-2 | few | - | TRBV28 | TGTGCCAGCAGCCCCGGGGGGTTGGCTAACTATGGCTACACCTTC | CASSPGGLANYGYTF
TRBJ2-5 | few | - | TRBV5-1 | TGCGCCAGCACCCATGACAGAGAGACCCAGTACTTC | CASTHDRETQYF
TRBJ2-5 | many | - | TRBV7-6 | TGTGCCAGCAGCTTACGGTACCAAGAGACCCAGTACTTC | CASSLRYQETQYF
TRBJ1-5 | many | - | TRBV2 | TGTGCCAGCAGTGTCCTAGGGAACAGCAATCAGCCCCAGCATTTT | CASSVLGNSNQPQHF
TRBJ2-2 | - | TRBD2 | TRBV19 | TGTGCCAGTAGGAATGTAGCGGGAGGGCTGGTCGGGGAGCTGTTTTTT | CASRNVAGGLVGELFF
TRBJ2-7 | - | - | TRBV2 | TGTGCCAGCTTTATTCGCAGCCAGGGCACCTACGAGCAGTACTTC | CASFIRSQGTYEQYF
TRBJ2-1 | - | - | TRBV28 | TGTGCCAGCAGTTCGCAGCGCTACAATGAGCAGTTCTTC | CASSSQRYNEQFF
TRBJ1-2 | - | - | TRBV19 | TGTGCCAGTCGCTGGACGGGAACTAACTATGGCTACACCTTC | CASRWTGTNYGYTF
TRBJ1-1 | many | - | TRBV7-3 | TGTGCCAGCAGCGAGCAGGGCAGGGAAGCTTTCTTT | CASSEQGREAFF
TRBJ2-2 | many | - | TRBV2 | TGTGCCAGCAAAGTGAGACTAGGTACCGGGGAGCTGTTTTTT | CASKVRLGTGELFF
TRBJ1-5 | many | TRBD1 | TRBV7-8 | TGTGCCAGCAGCTTGACAGGGGGCAGAAATCAGCCCCAGCATTTT | CASSLTGGRNQPQHF
TRBJ2-7 | - | - | TRBV7-2 | TGTGCCAGCAGCTCACCAAGTCGTTCCGAGCAGTACTTC | CASSSPSRSEQYF
TRBJ1-4 | many | - | TRBV14 | TGTGCCAGCAGCCAAGACAGGACGGCTAATGAAAAACTGTTTTTT | CASSQDRTANEKLFF
TRBJ1-4 | many | TRBD1 | TRBV18 | TGTGCCAGCTCACGAGGACAGGCAACTAATGAAAAACTGTTTTTT | CASSRGQATNEKLFF
TRBJ2-3 | many | TRBD1 | TRBV11-2 | TGTGCCAGCAGCAGCGAAGGGGGCCCCACAGATACGCAGTATTTT | CASSSEGGPTDTQYF
TRBJ1-2 | few | - | TRBV6-1 | TGTGCCAGCAGTTATGTAGATGGCTACACCTTC | CASSYVDGYTF
TRBJ2-2 | - | TRBD2 | TRBV7-3 | TGTGCCAGCAGCCCGAGCGGGACTAGCACCGGGGAGCTGTTTTTT | CASSPSGTSTGELFF
TRBJ2-1 | many | - | TRBV20-1 | TGCAGTGCTAGAAAGACCCACAATGAGCAGTTCTTC | CSARKTHNEQFF
TRBJ2-3 | many | TRBD2 | TRBV20-1 | TGCAGTGCTCGCTCCGGGACTAGCGGGTTCACAGATACGCAGTATTTT | CSARSGTSGFTDTQYF
TRBJ1-2 | many | - | TRBV30 | TGTGCCTGGAGTGTACGAGGACAGAGCTTCGACTATGGCTACACCTTC | CAWSVRGQSFDYGYTF
TRBJ1-2 | - | TRBD1 | TRBV2 | TGTGCCAGCAGTGGCAGGGGGAAAAGTGATGGCTACACCTTC | CASSGRGKSDGYTF
TRBJ1-4 | few | - | TRBV6-6 | TGTGCCAGCAGTTACACTAGGACTAATGAAAAACTGTTTTTT | CASSYTRTNEKLFF
TRBJ1-1 | many | - | TRBV20-1 | TGCAGTGCTAGGAGGTCGGCTGAAGCTTTCTTT | CSARRSAEAFF
TRBJ2-3 | few | - | TRBV5-5 | TGTGCCAGCAGCTTTTTGGCGGCCTCAGGTGCGCAGTATTTT | CASSFLAASGAQYF
TRBJ2-3 | - | - | TRBV6-2/TRBV6-3 | TGTGCCAGCAGTTACTCTCAGGCCCCAATCTCTAGCACAGATACGCAGTATTTT | CASSYSQAPISSTDTQYF
TRBJ2-5 | many | TRBD1 | TRBV2 | TGTGCCAGCAGTACAGGACAGGGGCGAAGGGAGACCCAGTACTTC | CASSTGQGRRETQYF
TRBJ2-5 | - | - | TRBV11-2 | TGTGCCAGCAGCTTAGGTGGGGCTAAAGAGACCCAGTACTTC | CASSLGGAKETQYF